A single sample is the source of the 29 T cell receptor beta chains below, sequenced in a study of spatial heterogeneity in lung cancer. Study-level findings and limits: Tracking of tumor mutation counts was seen in expanded intratumoral alpha and beta TCR counts.

Time point of the sample: sample taken at primary tumor resection. No cognate antigen is known for these TCRs. Via MiXCR, TCRdb re-called the 5' RACE reads, giving one row per CDR3 protein. Of over 15,000 distinct CDR3 sequences detected, about 6.1% appear once; the ten largest clones hold 10%. The sample here was lung tumor tissue, taken at surgery. The receptor set was obtained from a female donor with early-stage non-small cell lung cancer.

By frequency in the sample, this clonotype is medium-sized. This beta chain is an unintended read in a library built for alpha chains; its size means little. The rearrangement joins TRBV5-1 to TRBJ2-1, with D possibly matching TRBD2 (5 bases). Germline lookup yields CDR1 SGHRS and CDR2 YFSETQ. Trimming shortened V by 1 base and J by 6 bases, and 14 bases separated the two germline ends. The CDR3 has 15 residues. The CDR3 coding sequence is TGCGCCAGCAGCTTGAAGGAGGTCAATGTCAATGAGCAGTTCTTC. Encoded protein: CASSLKEVNVNEQFF.

In this sample, this clonotype turned up a few times. Since the library was made to target alpha chains, this beta chain is a stray read and its abundance is not meaningful. The chain uses TRBV12-3 or TRBV12-4 and TRBJ2-2; D gene uncertain. There are 13 residues in the CDR3. With 1 base removed from V and 4 bases from J, the gap between germline ends came to 4 bases. CDR3 nucleotide sequence: TGTGCCAGCAGTTTAGGGACCACCGGGGAGCTGTTTTTT. Amino acids: CASSLGTTGELFF.

Of note for this clonotype: Within a library made for alpha chains, this beta chain is off target, and its count is uninformative. V gene TRBV5-1 combines with J gene TRBJ2-1; 10 nucleotides line up with TRBD2. The CDR3 contains 15 residues. J gave up 7 bases and V 4 bases, and 8 bases lay outside the gene matches. The germline CDR1 and CDR2 sequences are SGHRS and YFSETQ. DNA of the CDR3: TGCGCCAGCAGCGCGGCCCCTAGCGGGAGAAATGAGCAGTTCTTC. It is translated as CASSAAPSGRNEQFF.

This clonotype is classed as medium-sized. This beta chain is a stray sequence in a library constructed for alpha chains; its clone size is not meaningful. The V call is TRBV7-6, the J call TRBJ1-5; the match to TRBD1 covers 10 bases. The CDR3 consists of 16 residues. Germline V lookup: CDR1 SGHVS, CDR2 FNYEAQ. The trim removed 2 bases at V and 5 bases at J, leaving 6 bases unmatched. For the CDR3, the DNA is TGTGCCAGCAGCTTATATGGGACAGGGGAAGATCAGCCCCAGCATTTT. Encoded protein: CASSLYGTGEDQPQHF.

Ten or more counts support this clonotype. Since it is a stray read in a library aimed at alpha chains, this beta chain has a size that is not meaningful. The chain joins TRBV10-1 to TRBJ2-1, with 7 bases lining up with TRBD2. The CDR3 totals 13 residues. The trim removed 8 bases at V and 6 bases at J, leaving 7 bases unmatched. Germline V gene lookup returns CDR1 WNHNN and CDR2 SYGVQD (reference sequence). The CDR3 sequence: CASSTGGINEQFF. DNA for the CDR3: TGCGCCAGCTCTACGGGAGGAATCAATGAGCAGTTCTTC.

This clonotype occurred a few times. This beta chain is a stray sequence in a library constructed for alpha chains; its clone size is not meaningful. This chain joins TRBV7-9 and TRBJ2-3; the D is unclear. Trimming removed 5 bases from V and 0 bases from J, with 15 bases in between. The CDR3 is 16 residues long. Germline assignment: CDR1 SEHNR and CDR2 FQNEAQ (reference sequence). In DNA, the CDR3 is TGTGCCAGCAGCCCCGGCGGCGGCGGAAGCACAGATACGCAGTATTTT. It encodes CASSPGGGGSTDTQYF.

This clonotype was found a few times. Within a library made for alpha chains, this beta chain is off target, and its count is uninformative. The chain combines TRBV20-1 with TRBJ2-5; 7 bases match TRBD1. V shed 6 bases, J shed 4 bases, and the junction held 11 bases outside the gene matches. CDR1 and CDR2 (germline): DFQATT, SNEGSKA (reference sequence). The CDR3 sequence is 14 residues long. The CDR3 loop is CSAGNQGVRETQYF. The CDR3 DNA reads as TGCAGTGCAGGGAATCAGGGGGTTCGAGAGACCCAGTACTTC.

This clonotype was seen many times. This beta chain appears as a stray read in a library generated for alpha chains; its size is not informative. The chain has TRBV18 and TRBJ2-5; the D is unclear. The V gene's germline CDR1 is KGHSH and CDR2 LQKENI. The CDR3 is 12 residues long. V was trimmed by 2 bases and J by 3 bases, leaving 4 bases between them. The CDR3 coding sequence is TGTGCCAGCTCACCATTTAAAGAGACCCAGTACTTC. It encodes CASSPFKETQYF.

Ten or more counts support this clonotype. A library made for alpha chains picked up this beta chain off target, so its size means little. The chain links TRBV11-2 to TRBJ2-1; D not certain. V gave up 5 bases and J gave up 11 bases, with 19 bases separating them. Germline assignment: CDR1 SGHAT and CDR2 FQNNGV. There are 14 residues in the CDR3. The CDR3 reads CASSPVLLMGKQFF. In DNA, the CDR3 is TGTGCCAGCAGCCCAGTGCTTCTGATGGGAAAGCAGTTCTTC.

The sample holds a few counts of this clonotype. Found in a library prepared for alpha chains, this beta chain is an off-target read, and its abundance has little meaning. This rearrangement joins TRBV14 to TRBJ1-2; 8 bases match TRBD1. Trimming took 4 bases from V and 4 from J; bases not matched to a gene: 14. The CDR3 consists of 17 residues. Per germline, CDR1 SGHDN and CDR2 FVKESK. In DNA, the CDR3 is TGTGCCAGCAGCCTAGGGACAGGCCCAGCCCTACTCTATGGCTACACCTTC. Protein: CASSLGTGPALLYGYTF.

This clonotype has more than one count but fewer than ten. Since the library was made to target alpha chains, this beta chain is a stray read and its abundance is not meaningful. The rearrangement uses TRBV6-1 and TRBJ1-4; possibly TRBD1 for D (6 bases). Germline CDR1 reads MNHNS; CDR2 reads SASEGT. The CDR3 extends over 18 amino acids. Trimming pared 4 bases from V and 3 bases from J, leaving 21 bases between. CDR3 sequence (DNA): TGTGCCAGCAGTGCCGCGAGACAGGCCCCCCGGGCTAATGAAAAACTGTTTTTT. Protein product: CASSAARQAPRANEKLFF.

As regards this clonotype: This beta chain is a stray sequence in a library constructed for alpha chains; its clone size is not meaningful. The rearrangement links TRBV30 to TRBJ1-5; 7 bases map to TRBD1. This CDR3 spans 14 amino acids. Germline V gene sequence: CDR1 GTSNPN, CDR2 SVGIG (reference sequence). V lost 3 bases, J lost 6 bases, and 8 bases stayed unmatched. Here the CDR3 reads CAWRAGGPRQPQHF. Here the CDR3 DNA reads TGTGCCTGGAGGGCAGGGGGGCCCCGTCAGCCCCAGCATTTT.

The table lists this clonotype with many counts. This beta chain is an unintended read in a library built for alpha chains; its size means little. This rearrangement joins TRBV20-1 to TRBJ1-1, with D unresolved. The V gene lost 0 bases and the J gene lost 1 base, with 18 bases spanning the gap. Germline CDR1 is DFQATT and CDR2 is SNEGSKA (reference sequence). The CDR3 runs 17 residues. The CDR3 region has the DNA TGCAGTGCTAGAGATTCCGGCGGATGGCGCGAGAACACTGAAGCTTTCTTT. This sequence encodes CSARDSGGWRENTEAFF.

This clonotype was picked up many times. A library prepared for alpha chains yielded this beta chain as an off-target read; its size is of little meaning. The chain joins TRBV12-3 or TRBV12-4 to TRBJ1-5; TRBD1 is a possible D gene (6 bases). The CDR3 extends over 14 amino acids. V shed 5 bases and J shed 7 bases, with 15 bases lying between them. Here the CDR3 DNA reads TGTGCCAGCAGTCTTACAGGGAGACACCAGCCCCAGCATTTT. Protein sequence: CASSLTGRHQPQHF.

By share of the sample, this clonotype is medium-sized. A library prepared for alpha chains yielded this beta chain as an off-target read; its size is of little meaning. The V gene is TRBV11-2, the J gene TRBJ1-1; D is possibly TRBD1 (5 bases). The germline V gene encodes CDR1 SGHAT and CDR2 FQNNGV. The V and J ends lost 0 bases and 3 bases respectively, with 11 bases between them. The CDR3 totals 15 residues. The CDR3 coding sequence is TGTGCCAGCAGCTTAGATCCGGGGCCGTACACTGAAGCTTTCTTT. Residues: CASSLDPGPYTEAFF.

By share of the sample, this clonotype is medium-sized. The library was designed around alpha chains, so this beta chain is a stray read whose abundance carries little weight. The V call is TRBV5-1, the J call TRBJ2-5; no firm D call. The CDR3 sequence is 12 residues long. From germline, CDR1 is SGHRS and CDR2 YFSETQ. V was trimmed by 0 bases and J by 2 bases, leaving 2 bases between them. In DNA form, the CDR3 reads TGCGCCAGCAGCTTGGAACAAGAGACCCAGTACTTC. The encoded protein is CASSLEQETQYF.

The sample holds a few counts of this clonotype. This beta chain is an off-target read within a library intended for alpha chains, so its frequency means little. This chain joins TRBV12-3 or TRBV12-4 and TRBJ2-5; tentatively, D is TRBD2 (6 bases). This CDR3 has 14 residues. Trimming left V 2 bases short and J 5 bases short, with 12 bases between. The CDR3 bases are TGTGCCAGCAGTTTACGGCAGGGAGGCGAGACCCAGTACTTC. The encoded protein is CASSLRQGGETQYF.

This clonotype was observed many times. The library was designed around alpha chains, so this beta chain is a stray read whose abundance carries little weight. CDR3 protein: CSVRGQGSNTGELFF. In DNA, the CDR3 is TGCAGCGTGCGGGGACAGGGGTCTAACACCGGGGAGCTGTTTTTT. The rearrangement uses TRBV29-1 and TRBJ2-2, with 10 bases identical to TRBD1. Trimming cost V 6 bases and J 2 bases; bases outside gene matches: 6. CDR3 length: 15 residues. From germline, CDR1 is SQVTM and CDR2 ANQGSEA.

This clonotype was seen a handful of times. Found in a library prepared for alpha chains, this beta chain is an off-target read, and its abundance has little meaning. This sequence joins TRBV20-1 and TRBJ2-7, with D possibly being TRBD2 (6 bases). CDR1 is DFQATT and CDR2 is SNEGSKA in the germline V gene (reference sequence). V was trimmed by 8 bases and J by 5 bases, leaving 16 bases between them. The CDR3 contains 12 residues. The CDR3 sequence is CSSGSRKNEQYF. The CDR3 DNA follows: TGCAGTAGCGGGTCTAGGAAAAACGAGCAGTACTTC.

This clonotype was counted at least ten times. This beta chain slipped into a library made for alpha chains as a stray read, so its size is not meaningful. This chain connects TRBV25-1 to TRBJ2-7, with D possibly being TRBD1 or TRBD2 (5 bases each). V shed 6 bases and J shed 6 bases, with 15 bases lying between them. Germline V gene data show CDR1 as MGHDK and CDR2 as SYGVNS. The CDR3 covers 13 residues. CDR3 bases: TGTGCCAGCAGGCCGGACTGGCAGGGCGAGCAGTACTTC. It translates to CASRPDWQGEQYF.

By share, this clonotype counts as medium-sized. This beta chain appears as a stray read in a library generated for alpha chains; its size is not informative. J is TRBJ2-7 and V is TRBV10-3, with TRBD1 identical over 8 bases. The trim removed 11 bases at V and 0 bases at J, leaving 9 bases unmatched. Germline loops: CDR1 ENHRY, CDR2 SYGVKD. The CDR3 has 14 amino acids. The CDR3 coding sequence is TGTGCCGCGCGGGGACAGGTCAGCTCCTACGAGCAGTACTTC. Translating it yields CAARGQVSSYEQYF.

This clonotype was seen repeatedly, ten times or more. The size of this beta chain means little, since it is a stray read in a library made for alpha chains. The chain combines TRBV19 with TRBJ1-2, with D maybe TRBD1 (5 bases). Germline V gene data show CDR1 as LNHDA and CDR2 as SQIVND (reference sequence). Trimming pared 7 bases from V and 7 bases from J, leaving 13 bases between. CDR3 length equals 12 residues. As DNA, the CDR3 is TGTGCCAGTACTCCGCGGGGCGGTGGCTACACCTTC. Its protein is CASTPRGGGYTF.

This clonotype has a count of ten or more. This beta chain is a stray read from a library made for alpha chains; its abundance is not meaningful. The chain carries TRBV20-1 and TRBJ2-4, with 11 bases matching TRBD1. Germline values: CDR1 DFQATT, CDR2 SNEGSKA (reference sequence). The CDR3 is 13 amino acids. Losses at the gene ends were 6 bases for V and 8 bases for J; bases not matched to a gene: 6. The CDR3 sequence: CSAWDRGTDIQYF. CDR3 DNA sequence: TGCAGTGCGTGGGACAGGGGGACGGACATTCAGTACTTC.

Many counts were recorded for this clonotype. This beta chain is off target for a library built for alpha chains, so its abundance means little. V and J are TRBV6-1 and TRBJ1-5; perhaps TRBD1 as D (5 bases). There are 15 residues in the CDR3. Germline loops: CDR1 MNHNS, CDR2 SASEGT. V was shortened by 4 bases and J by 0 bases, with 10 bases between the two germline ends. CDR3 in DNA: TGTGCCAGCAGTGGCTGGGACTATAGCAATCAGCCCCAGCATTTT. Its translation: CASSGWDYSNQPQHF.

This clonotype has at least ten counts. This beta chain lies outside the target of a library built for alpha chains; its clone size means little. V is TRBV7-2 and J is TRBJ2-1; TRBD2 matches 8 bases. V lost 1 base to trimming and J lost 7 bases; unmatched junction nucleotides: 3. The V gene's germline CDR1 is SGHTA and CDR2 FQGNSA. The CDR3 has 14 residues. In DNA, the CDR3 is TGTGCCAGCAGCTTAGTCACTAGCGGAAATGAGCAGTTCTTC. It encodes CASSLVTSGNEQFF. Full variable domain (rest looked up from reference TRBV7-2 and TRBJ2-1): GAGVSQSPSNKVTEKGKDVELRCDPISGHTALYWYRQSLGQGLEFLIYFQGNSAPDKSGLPSDRFSAERTGGSVSTLTIQRTQQEDSAVYLCASSLVTSGNEQFFGPGTRLTVL.

This clonotype has only a few counts. The library was prepared for alpha chains; this beta chain is a stray read, so its frequency means little. The chain is built from TRBV28 and TRBJ2-5, with D unclear. V was trimmed by 5 bases and J by 4 bases, leaving 11 bases between them. Germline V gene sequence: CDR1 MDHEN, CDR2 SYDVKM. The CDR3 is made up of 13 amino acids. The CDR3 reads CASSMTVGETQYF. The CDR3 DNA reads TGTGCCAGCAGTATGACGGTCGGAGAGACCCAGTACTTC.

This clonotype was seen only a few times. Because this beta chain is a stray read in a library intended to capture alpha chains, its abundance should not be given much weight. The rearrangement joins TRBV5-1 to TRBJ2-5, with D tentatively TRBD1 or TRBD2 (7 bases each). CDR3 length: 14 residues. Deletions cut 4 bases from V and 2 bases from J, with 12 bases between. Germline loops: CDR1 SGHRS, CDR2 YFSETQ. The CDR3 nucleotides read TGCGCCAGCAGCCCAGCGGGACAGCAAGAGACCCAGTACTTC. Protein: CASSPAGQQETQYF.

Concerning this clonotype itself: The library was designed around alpha chains, so this beta chain is a stray read whose abundance carries little weight. This chain joins TRBV7-9 and TRBJ2-7; D is ambiguous. Germline loops: CDR1 SEHNR, CDR2 FQNEAQ (reference sequence). Trimming took 7 bases from V and 0 from J, leaving 13 bases between them. The CDR3 loop spans 14 amino acids. The CDR3 is CASISQDRSYEQYF. The CDR3 bases are TGTGCCAGCATCAGTCAGGACCGCTCCTACGAGCAGTACTTC.

This clonotype rates as medium-sized. Little can be read into the size of this beta chain, an off-target read in a library designed for alpha chains. The chain carries TRBV7-9 and TRBJ2-7; no definite D call. V lost 2 bases to trimming and J lost 2 bases, with 10 bases between them. CDR1 is SEHNR, CDR2 FQNEAQ, per germline (reference sequence). The CDR3 contains 14 residues. This CDR3 reads CASSLTDRAYEQYF. The CDR3 DNA reads TGTGCCAGCAGCTTAACCGACCGAGCCTACGAGCAGTACTTC.